The 14 T cell receptor beta chains in this list originate from one sample, sequenced in a study of T-cell reconstitution after alpha-beta-depleted transplantation in children. A TCRbeta library incorporating unique molecular identifiers was prepared. MiXCR, applied by TCRdb to the PCR reads, yields one record per CDR3 protein. The table shows around 450,000 distinct CDR3 sequences, with roughly 43% occurring only once. Sequencing used PBMCs, obtained before TCRalphabeta/CD19-depleted stem cell transplant. All receptors come from a girl aged 2-10 years with aplastic anemia, due to receive a stem cell transplant.

This chain connects TRBV3-1 to TRBJ2-1, with 8 bases aligning to TRBD2. This CDR3 has 17 amino acids. With V trimmed by 4 bases and J by 5 bases, 13 bases remained unmatched. Germline V gene sequence: CDR1 LGHDT, CDR2 YNNKEL (reference sequence). DNA of the CDR3: TGTGCCAGCAGCCCAGGGGTCTGGCGGGAGGCCCACAATGAGCAGTTCTTC. Translated, it gives CASSPGVWREAHNEQFF.

The rearrangement uses TRBV14 and TRBJ2-7, with TRBD2 as a possible D gene (5 bases). From germline, CDR1 is SGHDN and CDR2 FVKESK. This CDR3 is built from 15 residues. The germline V and J ends were trimmed by 1 base and 3 bases, with 13 bases remaining between them. In nucleotides, the CDR3 is TGTGCCAGCAGCCAAGCTCGGGGTCCGAGCTACGAGCAGTACTTC. It specifies CASSQARGPSYEQYF.

V usage is TRBV5-1 and J usage is TRBJ1-2; 8 bases line up with TRBD1. From germline, CDR1 is SGHRS and CDR2 YFSETQ. The CDR3 runs 15 residues. With 3 bases clipped from V and 6 bases from J, the junction kept 10 bases outside the gene matches. CDR3 sequence (DNA): TGCGCCAGCAGCTACACAGGAGGGGGACAGGATGGCTACACCTTC. This gives the protein CASSYTGGGQDGYTF. The whole variable domain, remainder taken from reference TRBV5-1 and TRBJ1-2, is KAGVTQTPRYLIKTRGQQVTLSCSPISGHRSVSWYQQTPGQGLQFLFEYFSETQRNKGNFPGRFSGRQFSNSRSEMNVSTLELGDSALYLCASSYTGGGQDGYTFGSGTRLTVV.

V gene TRBV10-3 combines with J gene TRBJ1-2; D is unresolved. This CDR3 spans 12 amino acids. Germline CDR1 reads ENHRY; CDR2 reads SYGVKD. V was pared by 2 bases and J by 7 bases, with 8 bases between. For the CDR3, the DNA is TGTGCCATCAGTGAGAGCCAACGTGGCTACACCTTC. It codes for CAISESQRGYTF.

The chain uses TRBV28 and TRBJ2-1, with TRBD2 identical over 8 bases. Germline V lookup: CDR1 MDHEN, CDR2 SYDVKM. The CDR3 has 12 amino acids. The V gene end was trimmed by 5 bases and the J gene end by 12 bases; junction bases not matched to a gene: 6. CDR3 protein: CASSPQRETQFF. In DNA, the CDR3 is TGTGCCAGCAGTCCTCAGCGGGAGACGCAGTTCTTC.

The chain employs TRBV5-4 and TRBJ1-1, with D unclear. The V gene lost 1 base and the J gene lost 4 bases, with 8 bases spanning the gap. Germline V gene data show CDR1 as SGHNT and CDR2 as YYREEE (reference sequence). CDR3 length equals 13 residues. The CDR3 loop is CASSLWGGTEAFF. The CDR3 DNA reads as TGTGCCAGCAGCTTGTGGGGTGGCACTGAAGCTTTCTTT.

The rearrangement links TRBV7-6 to TRBJ2-2; D possibly corresponds to TRBD1 (6 bases). The germline V gene has CDR1 SGHVS and CDR2 FNYEAQ. V was trimmed by 7 bases and J by 3 bases, leaving 9 bases between them. The CDR3 extends over 13 amino acids. The CDR3 coding sequence is TGTGCCAGCACGGGACATGACACCGGGGAGCTGTTTTTT. Translated, it gives CASTGHDTGELFF.

This clonotype was found a few times. V gene TRBV6-1 combines with J gene TRBJ2-3; D remains ambiguous. Deletions cut 9 bases from V and 0 bases from J, with 22 bases between. The germline V gene encodes CDR1 MNHNS and CDR2 SASEGT. The CDR3 has 17 residues. CDR3 sequence reads: CASTLRSGRGSTDTQYF. As DNA, the CDR3 is TGTGCCAGTACTCTACGGAGTGGACGCGGTAGCACAGATACGCAGTATTTT.

This clonotype has more than one count but fewer than ten. CDR3 nucleotides: TGTGCCATCAGTAAGGACAGTTCGAACACTGAAGCTTTCTTT. Amino acid sequence: CAISKDSSNTEAFF. The rearrangement joins TRBV10-3 to TRBJ1-1; maybe TRBD1 (6 bases). There are 14 residues in the CDR3. Between the trimmed V and J ends, which lost 5 bases and 1 base, there was a span of 11 bases. Per germline, CDR1 ENHRY and CDR2 SYGVKD.

The table lists this clonotype with a few counts. The J gene is TRBJ2-2, the V gene TRBV9, with D possibly TRBD2 on 5 matching bases. Per germline, CDR1 SGDLS and CDR2 YYNGEE. Deletions cut 5 bases from V and 1 base from J, with 6 bases between. The CDR3 spans 13 residues. In nucleotides, the CDR3 is TGTGCCAGCAGGGGAGAGAACACCGGGGAGCTGTTTTTT. Translating gives CASRGENTGELFF.

This clonotype was counted between two and nine times. The V call is TRBV28, the J call TRBJ2-2; maybe TRBD1 (6 bases). Trimming shortened V by 6 bases and J by 0 bases, and 11 bases separated the two germline ends. The CDR3 covers 15 residues. CDR1 is MDHEN and CDR2 is SYDVKM in the germline V gene. The CDR3 DNA follows: TGTGCCAGCAGACCCCGGGACACGAACACCGGGGAGCTGTTTTTT. Translating it yields CASRPRDTNTGELFF.

This clonotype was seen a few times. The V and J genes are TRBV18 and TRBJ2-3; 10 bases are shared with TRBD2. The germline gives CDR1 KGHSH, CDR2 LQKENI. The CDR3 loop spans 17 amino acids. V lost 1 base, J lost 2 bases, and 6 bases stayed unmatched. CDR3 coding DNA: TGTGCCAGCTCACCACGAGCGGGAGGGCCATACACAGATACGCAGTATTTT. This encodes CASSPRAGGPYTDTQYF.

The V call is TRBV6-5, the J call TRBJ2-3; D remains ambiguous. This CDR3 contains 13 residues. Germline CDR1 MNHEY, CDR2 SVGAGI. Trimming shortened V by 3 bases and J by 0 bases, and 4 bases separated the two germline ends. The CDR3 loop is CASSYLSTDTQYF. CDR3 coding DNA: TGTGCCAGCAGTTATCTCAGCACAGATACGCAGTATTTT.

This clonotype has at least ten counts. The genes are TRBV11-2 and TRBJ2-7; 7 bases agree with TRBD1. CDR3 size: 15 residues. In germline, CDR1 is SGHAT, CDR2 FQNNGV. J lost 1 base, V lost 3 bases, and 6 bases had no gene match. The CDR3 nucleotides read TGTGCCAGCAGCTTGCCGGGGACAGTGTCCTACGAGCAGTACTTC. This encodes CASSLPGTVSYEQYF.